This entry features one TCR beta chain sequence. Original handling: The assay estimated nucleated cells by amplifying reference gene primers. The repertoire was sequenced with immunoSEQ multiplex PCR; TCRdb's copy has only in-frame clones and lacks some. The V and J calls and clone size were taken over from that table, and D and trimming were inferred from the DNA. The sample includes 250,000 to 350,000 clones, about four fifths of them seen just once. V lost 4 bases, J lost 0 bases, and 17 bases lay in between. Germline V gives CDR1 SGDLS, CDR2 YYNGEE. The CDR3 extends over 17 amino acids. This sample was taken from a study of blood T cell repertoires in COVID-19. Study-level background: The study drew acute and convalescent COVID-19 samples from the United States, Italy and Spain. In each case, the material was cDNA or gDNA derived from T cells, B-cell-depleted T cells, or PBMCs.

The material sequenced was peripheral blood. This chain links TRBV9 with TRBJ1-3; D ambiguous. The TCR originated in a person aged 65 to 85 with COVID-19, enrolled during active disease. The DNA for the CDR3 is TGTGCCAGCAGCCCCAATCTTCAGCGGGGCTCTGGAAACACCATATATTTT. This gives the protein CASSPNLQRGSGNTIYF.